This T cell receptor (beta chain) was captured by sequencing in a study of blood T cells in healthy people across ages. The study's findings and limits: Unsorted PBMCs prevented conclusive naive versus antigen-experienced comparison.

The CDR3 totals 11 residues. CDR1 LGHDT and CDR2 YNNKEL come from the germline V gene (reference sequence). V was clipped by 10 bases and J by 5 bases, with 11 bases between them. Drawing of peripheral blood yielded 8.5 to 10 milliliters from each donor. A second roughly 6 to 11 cycle PCR used barcoded and J-beta primers. TCRdb recomputed calls from the 5' RACE reads with MiXCR, one row per CDR3 protein. The sample lists fewer than 1,200,000 distinct CDR3 sequences, about 25% occurring once. As concerns this clonotype: Its specificity is not known.

In addition, the sample was reused for a study of T cells of mothers and their children. That work states: Healthy Caucasian mothers, a few in number, and their six children were the donors.

The sequenced material came from blood. The receptor comes from a girl aged 2 to 9 in good health. The chain uses TRBV3-1 and TRBJ2-5; D is uncertain. CDR3 region: CATTGSETQYF. The DNA for the CDR3 is TGTGCCACTACTGGATCGGAGACCCAGTACTTC.